This passage covers 22 T cell receptor beta chains from one sample sequenced in a study of blood T cell repertoires in COVID-19. Using immunoSEQ multiplex PCR, the repertoire was profiled, and TCRdb retains in-frame clones only, with some absent. Of approximately 670,000 clones in the sample, over 80% were seen once. The sample taken for sequencing was peripheral blood. The receptor source for this set is a woman aged 18-35 years with acute or convalescent COVID-19.

This clone was picked up one time. This chain links TRBV6-5 with TRBJ2-5, with D tentatively TRBD2 (6 bases). CDR1 and CDR2 from the germline V gene are MNHEY and SVGAGI. The CDR3 length is 15 residues. V lost 5 bases, J lost 4 bases, and 17 bases lay in between. The CDR3 DNA is TGTGCCAGCAGTCCCTGGGGCTTGGGGGGAGAGACCCAGTACTTC. Amino acids: CASSPWGLGGETQYF.

This clone was observed a single time. The chain recombines TRBV19 with TRBJ1-2, with D possibly TRBD1 on 6 matching bases. The CDR3 totals 15 residues. Trimming cost V 1 base and J 4 bases, with 13 bases left between them. Per germline, CDR1 LNHDA and CDR2 SQIVND (reference sequence). In nucleotides, the CDR3 is TGTGCCAGTAGTATAGCCGCGGGGGCGGCCTATGGCTACACCTTC. This codes for CASSIAAGAAYGYTF. Drawing the rest from reference TRBV19 and TRBJ1-2, the complete variable domain is DGGITQSPKYLFRKEGQNVTLSCEQNLNHDAMYWYRQDPGQGLRLIYYSQIVNDFQKGDIAEGYSVSREKKESFPLTVTSAQKNPTAFYLCASSIAAGAAYGYTFGSGTRLTVV.

This chain connects TRBV25-1 to TRBJ2-7; TRBD1 is a possible D gene (6 bases). CDR3 length: 16 residues. V was cut by 6 bases and J by 2 bases, with 20 bases left in between. CDR1 is MGHDK and CDR2 is SYGVNS in the germline V gene. As DNA, the CDR3 is TGTGCCAGCAGCCCAACCTTGGGGACAAGGACCTACGAGCAGTACTTC. As protein: CASSPTLGTRTYEQYF.

CDR3 residues: CASSISGQPPGELFF. Written as DNA, the CDR3 is TGTGCCAGTAGTATATCCGGACAGCCCCCCGGGGAGCTGTTTTTT. This chain connects TRBV19 to TRBJ2-2, with D tentatively TRBD1 (6 bases). The CDR3 consists of 15 residues. V lost 2 bases and J 6 bases, leaving 13 bases between the germline ends. Germline loops: CDR1 LNHDA, CDR2 SQIVND (reference sequence).

As regards this clone: Other DNA sequences in the same sample also yield this CDR3. The V call is TRBV18, the J call TRBJ1-2; 7 bases are a match to TRBD1. Germline values: CDR1 KGHSH, CDR2 LQKENI. The CDR3 consists of 12 residues. The trim removed 4 bases at V and 8 bases at J, leaving 4 bases unmatched. The CDR3 spells CASSRDREGYTF. In DNA form, the CDR3 reads TGTGCCAGCTCACGGGACAGAGAGGGCTACACCTTC.

In its sample, this clone was seen once. This chain uses TRBV25-1 with TRBJ1-1; 7 bases align to TRBD1. CDR1 is MGHDK and CDR2 is SYGVNS in the germline V gene. The CDR3 has 16 amino acids. V lost 4 bases, J lost 4 bases, and 12 bases stayed unmatched. CDR3 DNA sequence: TGTGCCAGCAGTGGGCCAATCGACAGGGTTCTCACTGAAGCTTTCTTT. It specifies CASSGPIDRVLTEAFF.

The rearrangement links TRBV2 to TRBJ1-1; TRBD1 matches 7 bases. Germline-derived CDR1 and CDR2 are SNHLY and FYNNEI. The CDR3 length is 12 residues. J gave up 7 bases and V 7 bases, and 6 bases lay outside the gene matches. The CDR3 region has the DNA TGTGCCAGCATCGGACAGGCCTTTGAAGCTTTCTTT. Its translation: CASIGQAFEAFF.

This sequence joins TRBV12-5 and TRBJ1-3; TRBD1 matches at 8 bases. Germline assignment: CDR1 LGHNT and CDR2 FRNRAP. CDR3 length: 16 residues. Trimming removed 6 bases from V and 0 bases from J; junction bases left unmatched: 7. CDR3 sequence reads: CASGGTGSSSGNTIYF. In nucleotides, the CDR3 is TGTGCTAGTGGGGGGACAGGCTCCAGCTCTGGAAACACCATATATTTT.

This sequence joins TRBV6-5 and TRBJ2-5; 7 nucleotides line up with TRBD1. CDR3 length equals 14 residues. Germline V gives CDR1 MNHEY, CDR2 SVGAGI. V was clipped by 7 bases and J by 2 bases; unmatched bases: 7. CDR3 sequence (DNA): TGTGCCAGCATGATACGGGGACAGCAAGAGACCCAGTACTTC. It specifies CASMIRGQQETQYF.

The chain couples TRBV5-4 to TRBJ2-3; no reliable D call. Per the germline V gene, CDR1 is SGHNT and CDR2 is YYREEE (reference sequence). The CDR3 sequence is 11 residues long. Trimming shortened V by 4 bases and J by 7 bases, and 7 bases separated the two germline ends. CDR3 sequence: CASSIANTQYF. The CDR3 nucleotides are TGTGCCAGCAGCATAGCCAATACGCAGTATTTT.

The chain employs TRBV29-1 and TRBJ1-2; 8 bases fit TRBD1. From germline, CDR1 is SQVTM and CDR2 ANQGSEA. The V segment lost 1 base and the J segment 1 base; nucleotides outside the gene matches: 26. The CDR3 is made up of 22 amino acids. CDR3 residues: CSVEVFLGRQGPGSFYNYGYTF. The DNA of the CDR3 is TGCAGCGTTGAAGTTTTCCTGGGACGACAGGGGCCCGGCAGCTTCTATAACTATGGCTACACCTTC.

V usage is TRBV19 and J usage is TRBJ2-7; D call uncertain. CDR1 and CDR2 (germline): LNHDA, SQIVND (reference sequence). The V and J ends lost 4 bases and 0 bases respectively, with 7 bases between them. This CDR3 has 13 amino acids. CDR3 residues: CASSTRHSYEQYF. DNA of the CDR3: TGTGCCAGTAGTACCAGACACTCCTACGAGCAGTACTTC. Looking up the rest from reference TRBV19 and TRBJ2-7 gives the full variable domain: DGGITQSPKYLFRKEGQNVTLSCEQNLNHDAMYWYRQDPGQGLRLIYYSQIVNDFQKGDIAEGYSVSREKKESFPLTVTSAQKNPTAFYLCASSTRHSYEQYFGPGTRLTVT.

This chain joins TRBV5-1 and TRBJ2-2, with 8 nucleotides matching TRBD2. In germline, CDR1 is SGHRS, CDR2 YFSETQ. V was clipped by 1 base and J by 1 base; unmatched bases: 3. The CDR3 has 16 residues. Here the CDR3 DNA reads TGCGCCAGCAGCTTGTGGGGACTAGGGAACACCGGGGAGCTGTTTTTT. Translating gives CASSLWGLGNTGELFF.

The rearrangement joins TRBV7-9 to TRBJ1-2; possibly TRBD1 for D (6 bases). The CDR3 loop spans 14 amino acids. Per germline, CDR1 SEHNR and CDR2 FQNEAQ (reference sequence). V shed 4 bases and J shed 8 bases, with 17 bases lying between them. CDR3: CASSSNQGRGGYTF. CDR3 DNA sequence: TGTGCCAGCAGCTCCAATCAGGGGCGTGGAGGCTACACCTTC.

This chain connects TRBV7-2 to TRBJ1-2, with 10 bases matching TRBD1. V lost 6 bases to trimming and J lost 6 bases; unmatched junction nucleotides: 7. CDR1 is SGHTA, CDR2 FQGNSA, per germline. The CDR3 consists of 14 residues. The CDR3 region has the DNA TGTGCCAGCAGACCGAGGACAGGGGGGGATGGCTACACCTTC. Its protein product is CASRPRTGGDGYTF.

This chain's CDR3 is CASSTGQGSTNEKLFF. The CDR3 DNA reads TGTGCCAGCAGCACGGGACAGGGTTCGACTAATGAAAAACTGTTTTTT. The chain recombines TRBV21-1 with TRBJ1-4; the table names TRBD1, a call not compared with the DNA. TRBV21-1 counts as a pseudogene. The CDR3 runs to 16 residues.

The CDR3 spells CASRPVGSANTEAFF. The DNA of the CDR3 is TGTGCCAGCAGGCCTGTCGGGTCCGCGAACACTGAAGCTTTCTTT. J is TRBJ1-1 and V is TRBV6-4; no clear D gene. The length of the CDR3 is 15 residues. The V end was cut by 6 bases, the J end by 1 base, with 15 bases between. Germline V gene lookup returns CDR1 MRHNA and CDR2 SNTAGT.

The J gene is TRBJ2-7, the V gene TRBV9; TRBD1 matches at 11 bases. Germline V gene data show CDR1 as SGDLS and CDR2 as YYNGEE. V was clipped by 3 bases and J by 1 base; unmatched bases: 3. The CDR3 length is 15 residues. The CDR3 nucleotides are TGTGCCAGCAGCGGAGGGACAGGGGGGTCCTACGAGCAGTACTTC. It yields the protein CASSGGTGGSYEQYF.

V gene TRBV10-3 combines with J gene TRBJ1-2, with 9 bases aligning to TRBD1. Germline-derived CDR1 and CDR2 are ENHRY and SYGVKD. This CDR3 has 14 residues. J gave up 0 bases and V 5 bases, and 1 base lay outside the gene matches. This CDR3 reads CAISRQGANYGYTF. CDR3 DNA: TGTGCCATCAGTCGACAGGGGGCTAACTATGGCTACACCTTC.

The genes are TRBV14 and TRBJ1-2, with 7 bases lining up with TRBD1. This CDR3 is 14 amino acids long. Germline V lookup: CDR1 SGHDN, CDR2 FVKESK. Germline trimming cut 4 bases from V and 4 bases from J; bases unmatched to any gene: 6. In DNA, the CDR3 is TGTGCCAGCAGCCGGGACAGCCTCTTCTATGGCTACACCTTC. Amino acid sequence: CASSRDSLFYGYTF.

The V gene is TRBV2, the J gene TRBJ2-2; TRBD2 agrees at 12 bases. The V and J ends lost 9 bases and 2 bases, in that order; junction bases with no gene match: 4. The CDR3 contains 15 residues. Germline loops: CDR1 SNHLY, CDR2 FYNNEI. As DNA, the CDR3 is TGTGCCAGTAAGGGACTAGCGGGTAACACCGGGGAGCTGTTTTTT. This gives the protein CASKGLAGNTGELFF. The full variable domain, its missing parts supplied by reference TRBV2 and TRBJ2-2, is EPEVTQTPSHQVTQMGQEVILRCVPISNHLYFYWYRQILGQKVEFLVSFYNNEISEKSEIFDDQFSVERPDGSNFTLKIRSTKLEDSAMYFCASKGLAGNTGELFFGEGSRLTVL.

The chain is built from TRBV4-2 and TRBJ2-1; 12 bases line up with TRBD2. This CDR3 spans 15 amino acids. CDR1 LGHNA and CDR2 YNFKEQ come from the germline V gene. Trimming cost V 0 bases and J 15 bases; bases outside gene matches: 9. The CDR3 here is CASSQDWLAGGSWFF. CDR3 DNA sequence: TGTGCCAGCAGCCAAGATTGGCTAGCGGGGGGGTCGTGGTTCTTC.